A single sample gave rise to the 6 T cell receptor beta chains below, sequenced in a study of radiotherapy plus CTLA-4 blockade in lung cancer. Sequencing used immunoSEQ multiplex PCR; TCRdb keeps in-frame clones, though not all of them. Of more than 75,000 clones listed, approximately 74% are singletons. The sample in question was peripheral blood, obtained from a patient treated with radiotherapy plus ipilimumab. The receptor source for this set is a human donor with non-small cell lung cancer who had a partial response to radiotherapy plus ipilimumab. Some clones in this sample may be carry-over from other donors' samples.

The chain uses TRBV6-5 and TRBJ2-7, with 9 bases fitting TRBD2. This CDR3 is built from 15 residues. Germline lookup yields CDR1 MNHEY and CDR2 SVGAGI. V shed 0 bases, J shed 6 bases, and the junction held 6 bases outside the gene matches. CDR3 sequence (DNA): TGTGCCAGCAGTTACTCGCTAGCGGGATTCGGCGAGCAGTACTTC. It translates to CASSYSLAGFGEQYF.

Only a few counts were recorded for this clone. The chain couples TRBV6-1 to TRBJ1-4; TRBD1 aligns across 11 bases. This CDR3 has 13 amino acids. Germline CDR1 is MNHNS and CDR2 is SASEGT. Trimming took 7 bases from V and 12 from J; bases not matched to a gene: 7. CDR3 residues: CASNPGQGGELFF. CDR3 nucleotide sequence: TGTGCCAGCAACCCGGGACAGGGGGGCGAACTGTTTTTT.

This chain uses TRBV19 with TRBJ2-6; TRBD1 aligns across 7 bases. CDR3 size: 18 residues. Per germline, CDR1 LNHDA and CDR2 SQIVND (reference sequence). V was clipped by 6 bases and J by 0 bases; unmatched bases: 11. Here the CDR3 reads CASRAPGQFYSGANVLTF. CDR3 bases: TGTGCCAGTAGAGCTCCGGGACAGTTCTACTCTGGGGCCAACGTCCTGACTTTC.

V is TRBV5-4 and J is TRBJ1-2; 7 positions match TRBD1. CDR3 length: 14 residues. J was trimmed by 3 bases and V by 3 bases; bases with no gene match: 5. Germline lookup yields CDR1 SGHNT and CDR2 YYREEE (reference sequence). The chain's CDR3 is CASSYADRDYGYTF. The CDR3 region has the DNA TGTGCCAGCAGCTACGCAGACAGGGACTATGGCTACACCTTC.

Here the CDR3 DNA reads TGTGCCAGCACCCCCGCGACAGGACAGGGGACCTACGAGCAGTACTTC. Amino acids: CASTPATGQGTYEQYF. This chain links TRBV4-2 with TRBJ2-7, with 9 bases aligning to TRBD1. In germline, CDR1 is LGHNA, CDR2 YNFKEQ. CDR3 size: 16 residues. The V and J ends lost 7 bases and 2 bases, in that order; junction bases with no gene match: 12.

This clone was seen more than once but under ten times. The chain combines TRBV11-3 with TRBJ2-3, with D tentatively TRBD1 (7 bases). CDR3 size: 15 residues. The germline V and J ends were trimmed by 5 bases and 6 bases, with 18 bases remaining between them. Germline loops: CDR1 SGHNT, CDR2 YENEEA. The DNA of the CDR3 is TGTGCCAGCAGCCCCGACCTGACAGGGAGGGATACGCAGTATTTT. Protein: CASSPDLTGRDTQYF.